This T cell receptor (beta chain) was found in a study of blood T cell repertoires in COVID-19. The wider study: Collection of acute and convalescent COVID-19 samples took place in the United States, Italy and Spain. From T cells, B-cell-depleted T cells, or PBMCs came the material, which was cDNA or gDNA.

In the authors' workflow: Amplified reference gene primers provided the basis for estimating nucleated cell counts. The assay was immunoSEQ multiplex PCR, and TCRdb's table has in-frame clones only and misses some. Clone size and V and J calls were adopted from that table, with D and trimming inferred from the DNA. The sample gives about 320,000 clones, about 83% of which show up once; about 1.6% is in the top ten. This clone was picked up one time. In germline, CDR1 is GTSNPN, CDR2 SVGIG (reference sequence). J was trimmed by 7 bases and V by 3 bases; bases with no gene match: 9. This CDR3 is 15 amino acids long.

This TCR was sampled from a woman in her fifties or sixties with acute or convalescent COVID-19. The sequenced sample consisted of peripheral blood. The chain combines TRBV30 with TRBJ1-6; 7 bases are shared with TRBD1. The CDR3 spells CAWRRSDRDNSPLHF. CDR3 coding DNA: TGTGCCTGGAGACGCTCTGACAGGGACAATTCACCCCTCCACTTT.